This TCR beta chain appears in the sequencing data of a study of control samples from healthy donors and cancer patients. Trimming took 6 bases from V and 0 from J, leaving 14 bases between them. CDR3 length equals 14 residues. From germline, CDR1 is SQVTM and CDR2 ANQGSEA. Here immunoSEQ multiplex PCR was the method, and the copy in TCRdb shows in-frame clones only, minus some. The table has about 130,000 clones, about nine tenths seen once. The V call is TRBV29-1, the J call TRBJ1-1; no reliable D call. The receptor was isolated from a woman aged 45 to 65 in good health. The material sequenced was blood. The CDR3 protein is CSVPSSIMNTEAFF. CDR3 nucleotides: TGCAGCGTCCCCAGTAGCATTATGAACACTGAAGCTTTCTTT.